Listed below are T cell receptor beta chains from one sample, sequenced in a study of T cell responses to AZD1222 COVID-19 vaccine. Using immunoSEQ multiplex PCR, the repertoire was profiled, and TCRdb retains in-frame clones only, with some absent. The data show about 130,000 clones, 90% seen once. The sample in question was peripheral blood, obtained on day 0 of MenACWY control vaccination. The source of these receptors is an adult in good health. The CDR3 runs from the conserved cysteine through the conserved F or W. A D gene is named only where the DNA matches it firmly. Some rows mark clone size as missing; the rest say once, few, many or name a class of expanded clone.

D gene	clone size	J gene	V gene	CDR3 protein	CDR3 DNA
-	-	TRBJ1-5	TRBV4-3	CASSPSAKFGNQPQHF	TGCGCCAGCAGCCCATCGGCCAAATTTGGCAATCAGCCCCAGCATTTT
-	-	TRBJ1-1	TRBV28	CASSRTGTANTEAFF	TGTGCCAGCAGCCGAACCGGGACTGCGAACACTGAAGCTTTCTTT
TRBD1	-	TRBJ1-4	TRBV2	CASSETGATLGEKLFF	TGTGCCAGCAGTGAGACAGGGGCCACCCTCGGCGAAAAACTGTTTTTT
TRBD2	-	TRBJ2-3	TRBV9	CASSVGGLASGDTQYF	TGTGCCAGCAGCGTAGGGGGACTAGCGTCCGGAGATACGCAGTATTTT
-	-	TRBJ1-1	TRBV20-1	CSASPLTDPMNTEAFF	TGCAGTGCTAGTCCCTTGACGGACCCTATGAACACTGAAGCTTTCTTT
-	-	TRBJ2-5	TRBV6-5	CASSYGGLGVKGTQYF	TGTGCCAGCAGTTATGGGGGGCTAGGCGTCAAAGGGACCCAGTACTTC
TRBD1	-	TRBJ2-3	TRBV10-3	CAISHSRDRGTDTQYF	TGTGCCATCAGCCACTCCCGGGACAGGGGCACAGATACGCAGTATTTT
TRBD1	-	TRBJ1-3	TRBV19	CASSPRDRGGNTIYF	TGTGCCAGTAGTCCACGGGACAGGGGAGGAAACACCATATATTTT
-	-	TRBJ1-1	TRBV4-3	CASSRVINTEAFF	TGCGCCAGCAGCCGCGTCATAAACACTGAAGCTTTCTTT
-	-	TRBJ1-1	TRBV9	CASSAGGTEAFF	TGTGCCAGCAGCGCGGGGGGGACTGAAGCTTTCTTT
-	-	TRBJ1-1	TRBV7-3	CASRLYTSTEAFF	TGTGCCAGCAGGCTTTACACCTCCACTGAAGCTTTCTTT
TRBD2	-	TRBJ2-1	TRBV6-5	CASSYSGGVSYNEQFF	TGTGCCAGCAGTTACTCTGGGGGGGTCTCCTACAATGAGCAGTTCTTC
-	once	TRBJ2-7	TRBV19	CASSITDSPPREQYF	TGTGCCAGTAGTATCACGGACTCACCCCCTAGGGAGCAGTACTTC
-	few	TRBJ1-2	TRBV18	CASSPTANYGYTF	TGTGCCAGCTCACCTACAGCTAACTATGGCTACACCTTC
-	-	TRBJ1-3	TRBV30	CAWSVASGNTIYF	TGTGCCTGGAGTGTAGCCTCTGGAAACACCATATATTTT
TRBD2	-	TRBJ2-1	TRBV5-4	CASSFGLAGGYNEQFF	TGTGCCAGCAGCTTCGGGCTAGCGGGGGGGTACAATGAGCAGTTCTTC
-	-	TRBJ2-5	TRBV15	CATNNRGSVKTQYF	TGTGCCACCAACAATAGGGGGAGTGTAAAGACCCAGTACTTC
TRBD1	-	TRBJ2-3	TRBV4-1	CASSQADRAADTQYF	TGCGCCAGCAGCCAAGCGGACAGGGCGGCAGATACGCAGTATTTT
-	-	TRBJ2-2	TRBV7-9	CASSLWTGKSGELFF	TGTGCCAGCAGCTTATGGACGGGGAAAAGCGGGGAGCTGTTTTTT
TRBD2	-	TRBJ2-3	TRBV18	CASSPPLSEREGRLNTDTQYF	TGTGCCAGCTCACCACCTTTGTCTGAGCGGGAGGGCCGTCTAAACACAGATACGCAGTATTTT
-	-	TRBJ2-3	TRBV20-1	CSASPGTQYF	TGCAGTGCTAGTCCGGGTACGCAGTATTTT
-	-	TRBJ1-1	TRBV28	CASTPGGPGYTEAFF	TGTGCCAGCACCCCGGGGGGTCCTGGGTACACTGAAGCTTTCTTT
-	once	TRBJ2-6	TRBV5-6	CASSLVPSGANVLTF	TGTGCCAGCAGCTTGGTCCCCTCTGGGGCCAACGTCCTGACTTTC
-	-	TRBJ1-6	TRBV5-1	CASSFFGEVNSPLHF	TGCGCCAGCAGCTTTTTCGGGGAAGTAAATTCACCCCTCCACTTT
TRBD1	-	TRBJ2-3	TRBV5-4	CASSGRDRVADTQYF	TGTGCCAGCAGCGGAAGGGACAGGGTGGCAGATACGCAGTATTTT
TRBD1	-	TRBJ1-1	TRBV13	CASSPRGRGDTEAFF	TGTGCCAGCAGCCCCAGGGGGCGCGGGGACACTGAAGCTTTCTTT
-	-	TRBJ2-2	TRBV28	CASTLMRGANTGELFF	TGTGCCAGCACCCTTATGAGGGGGGCCAACACCGGGGAGCTGTTTTTT
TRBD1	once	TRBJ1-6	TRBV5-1	CAPSDPDRGGNSPLHF	TGCGCCCCCAGCGACCCTGACAGGGGGGGCAATTCACCCCTCCACTTT
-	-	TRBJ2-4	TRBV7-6	CASSLASFGKNIQYF	TGTGCCAGCAGCTTAGCCTCTTTCGGGAAAAACATTCAGTACTTC
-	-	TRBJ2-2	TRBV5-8	CASNLPGVSGELFF	TGTGCCAGCAACCTCCCAGGGGTATCCGGGGAGCTGTTTTTT
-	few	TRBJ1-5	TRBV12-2	CASRLEPGPGPFSNQPQHF	TGTGCAAGTCGCTTAGAACCGGGCCCCGGCCCTTTTAGCAATCAGCCCCAGCATTTT
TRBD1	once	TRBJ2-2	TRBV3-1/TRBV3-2	CASSPGQGASGELFF	TGTGCCAGCAGCCCTGGACAGGGGGCTTCCGGGGAGCTGTTTTTT
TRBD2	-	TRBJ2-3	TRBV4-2	CASSQALAGAMDTQYF	TGTGCCAGCAGCCAAGCTCTAGCGGGGGCCATGGATACGCAGTATTTT
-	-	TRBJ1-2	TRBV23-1	CASRHRELGNYGYTF	TGCGCCAGCCGCCACAGGGAGCTAGGGAACTATGGCTACACCTTC
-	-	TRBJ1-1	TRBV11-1	CASSVSGTEAFF	TGTGCCAGCAGCGTTTCTGGCACTGAAGCTTTCTTT
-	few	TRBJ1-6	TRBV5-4	CASSVTDQAPLHF	TGTGCCAGCAGCGTTACAGACCAAGCACCCCTCCACTTT
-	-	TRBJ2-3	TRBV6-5	CATRLGATPTDTQYF	TGTGCCACCCGCCTCGGGGCAACTCCCACAGATACGCAGTATTTT
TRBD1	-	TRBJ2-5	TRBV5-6	CASSLGDRGRQTQYF	TGTGCCAGCAGTTTAGGGGACAGGGGGCGTCAGACCCAGTACTTC
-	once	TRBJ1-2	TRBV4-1	CASSQVGAGRGYTF	TGCGCCAGCAGCCAAGTGGGGGCAGGGCGCGGCTACACCTTC
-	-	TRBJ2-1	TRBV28	CASSLWREDNEQFF	TGTGCCAGCAGTTTGTGGCGGGAAGACAATGAGCAGTTCTTC
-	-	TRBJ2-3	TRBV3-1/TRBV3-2	CASSGKPDTQYF	TGTGCCAGCAGTGGTAAGCCGGATACGCAGTATTTT
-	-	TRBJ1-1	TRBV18	CASSPIKGVNTEAFF	TGTGCCAGCTCACCGATTAAAGGAGTGAACACTGAAGCTTTCTTT
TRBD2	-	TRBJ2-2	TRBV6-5	CALKPLAGGTGELFF	TGTGCCCTAAAGCCCCTAGCGGGAGGCACCGGGGAGCTGTTTTTT
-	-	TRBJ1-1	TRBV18	CASSPAGTIGTEAFF	TGTGCCAGCTCACCAGCCGGGACAATTGGCACTGAAGCTTTCTTT
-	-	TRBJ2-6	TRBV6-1	CASSETGGVLGANVLTF	TGTGCCAGCAGTGAAACTGGGGGCGTACTTGGGGCCAACGTCCTGACTTTC
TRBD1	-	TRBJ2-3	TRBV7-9	CASRTPTGADTQYF	TGTGCCAGCAGGACGCCGACAGGGGCAGATACGCAGTATTTT
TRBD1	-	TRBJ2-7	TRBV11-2	CASSIQLFRDRGRDEQYF	TGTGCCAGCAGCATTCAGCTCTTCCGGGACAGGGGGCGAGACGAGCAGTACTTC
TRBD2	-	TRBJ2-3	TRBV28	CASTLAGLGTDTQYF	TGTGCCAGTACACTAGCGGGACTAGGCACAGATACGCAGTATTTT
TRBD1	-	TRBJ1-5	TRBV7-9	CASSGQGVNQPQHF	TGTGCCAGCAGCGGACAGGGTGTCAATCAGCCCCAGCATTTT
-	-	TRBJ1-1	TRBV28	CASSLVFPNTEAFF	TGTGCCAGCAGTTTAGTCTTTCCGAACACTGAAGCTTTCTTT
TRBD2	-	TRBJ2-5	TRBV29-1	CSVEEVAGGRETQYF	TGCAGCGTTGAAGAGGTAGCGGGAGGGAGAGAGACCCAGTACTTC